This is a list of T cell receptor beta chains from one sample in a study of blood T cell repertoires in COVID-19. The data were produced by immunoSEQ multiplex PCR, yet TCRdb's version contains in-frame clones alone and is incomplete. Of about 170,000 clones in the sample, 85% to 90% were seen once. The specimen was peripheral blood. The receptors were sampled from a middle-aged man who had recovered from COVID-19. The CDR3 runs from the conserved cysteine through the conserved F or W. Each record gives: V gene, clone size, J gene, D gene, CDR3 DNA, CDR3 protein. D genes are given only for firm matches. Part of the rows lack a size; the others show once, few, many or a class for expanded clones.

v_gene: TRBV16; abundance: .; j_gene: TRBJ1-6; d_gene: .; CDR3nt: TGTGCCAGCAGCCCTTATCCAAAGGGTACAGGATATTCACCCCTCCACTTT; CDR3aa: CASSPYPKGTGYSPLHF
v_gene: TRBV9; abundance: few; j_gene: TRBJ1-1; d_gene: .; CDR3nt: TGTGCCAGCAGCCCGATCGGATCGGGTGACACTGAAGCTTTCTTT; CDR3aa: CASSPIGSGDTEAFF
v_gene: TRBV5-1; abundance: .; j_gene: TRBJ2-7; d_gene: .; CDR3nt: TGCGCCAGCAGCTTGGTCGCATCCGGAGACTACGAGCAGTACTTC; CDR3aa: CASSLVASGDYEQYF
v_gene: TRBV4-1; abundance: .; j_gene: TRBJ2-7; d_gene: TRBD2; CDR3nt: TGCGCCAGCAGCCCGAGACTAGCGGACCACTACGAGCAGTACTTC; CDR3aa: CASSPRLADHYEQYF
v_gene: TRBV5-1; abundance: .; j_gene: TRBJ1-4; d_gene: .; CDR3nt: TGCGCCAGCAGCTTGGACAGGGCAGAGGTAGATGAAAAACTGTTTTTT; CDR3aa: CASSLDRAEVDEKLFF
v_gene: TRBV5-1; abundance: once; j_gene: TRBJ2-2; d_gene: TRBD2; CDR3nt: TGCGCCAGCAGGACTAGCGGGGAACTAAACACCGGGGAGCTGTTTTTT; CDR3aa: CASRTSGELNTGELFF
v_gene: TRBV19; abundance: .; j_gene: TRBJ1-2; d_gene: .; CDR3nt: TGTGCCAGTAGTATACAGGGGTATGGCTACACCTTC; CDR3aa: CASSIQGYGYTF
v_gene: TRBV5-5; abundance: .; j_gene: TRBJ1-5; d_gene: TRBD1; CDR3nt: TGTGCCAGCAGCCCGTGGACAGGGGAGGGTCAGCCCCAGCATTTT; CDR3aa: CASSPWTGEGQPQHF
v_gene: TRBV5-1; abundance: .; j_gene: TRBJ1-1; d_gene: TRBD1; CDR3nt: TGCGCCAGCAGCTTGAATTCCCGACAGGGCACTGAAGCTTTCTTT; CDR3aa: CASSLNSRQGTEAFF
v_gene: TRBV19; abundance: .; j_gene: TRBJ1-1; d_gene: .; CDR3nt: TGTGCCAGTAGACCCCCGGGGAACACTGAAGCTTTCTTT; CDR3aa: CASRPPGNTEAFF
v_gene: TRBV7-6; abundance: .; j_gene: TRBJ2-5; d_gene: .; CDR3nt: TGTGCCAGCAGCTTAGACATAGCAGAGGAGGAGGAGACCCAGTACTTC; CDR3aa: CASSLDIAEEEETQYF
v_gene: TRBV10-3; abundance: .; j_gene: TRBJ2-7; d_gene: TRBD2; CDR3nt: TGTGCCATCAGTGAGTCTACTAGCGGGTTCTACGAGCAGTACTTC; CDR3aa: CAISESTSGFYEQYF
v_gene: TRBV9; abundance: .; j_gene: TRBJ1-2; d_gene: .; CDR3nt: TGTGCCAGCAGCGTAGCAGCAGGGGCCGTCTTTGGCTACACCTTC; CDR3aa: CASSVAAGAVFGYTF
v_gene: TRBV28; abundance: .; j_gene: TRBJ2-7; d_gene: TRBD2; CDR3nt: TGTGCCAGCAGTTCCTTGGGGGGGACCTACGAGCAGTACTTC; CDR3aa: CASSSLGGTYEQYF
v_gene: TRBV25-1; abundance: few; j_gene: TRBJ1-2; d_gene: TRBD1; CDR3nt: TGTGCCAGCAGTGAGGGGGACAGGCTCTATGGCTACACCTTC; CDR3aa: CASSEGDRLYGYTF